This record concerns one T cell receptor (beta chain) sequence. Antigen unknown. These data are taken from a study of blood T cells in healthy people across ages. About the research overall: In model experiments, template switching was able to capture about one barcoded beta molecule for every two T cells that were present. Notes on the study in general: It was not possible, with unsorted PBMCs, to conclusively compare naive and antigen-experienced cells. More naive CD4+ cells and higher diversity were found in long-lived than in aged donors.

CDR1 and CDR2 from the germline V gene are SGHVS and FQNEAQ. This CDR3 has 14 residues. A J-beta primer mix and a sample-barcoded 5' primer were used in a second PCR of roughly 6 to 11 cycles. TCRdb re-analysed the 5' RACE reads in MiXCR, keeping a single row per CDR3 protein. The sample consists of roughly 730,000 distinct CDR3 sequences, around 50% of them appearing once. Peripheral blood was drawn, around 9.3 milliliters per donor. The rearrangement uses TRBV7-8 and TRBJ2-5; either TRBD1 or TRBD2 may supply D (5 bases each). The DNA end is more similar to TRBJ2-7, so the J call may be wrong. The receptor comes from a man aged 40-50 years in good health. The specimen sequenced was blood. The CDR3 region is CASSLDYSGSEQYF. DNA for the CDR3: TGTGCCAGCAGCTTAGATTACTCAGGGAGCGAGCAGTACTTC.